The present entry profiles one TCR beta chain with its context. Its matching antigen is unknown. Germline loops: CDR1 SGHRS, CDR2 YFSETQ. The CDR3 length is 16 residues. The germline V and J ends were trimmed by 5 bases and 0 bases, with 15 bases remaining between them. This sample was included in a study of shared clonotypes between healthy human individuals. Study observations and caveats: Non-shared clonotypes had lower generation probabilities than clonotypes shared by all four sorted-subset donors. Donors were few, which limited the genetic and exposure-history diversity represented.

Here immunoSEQ multiplex PCR was the method, and the copy in TCRdb shows in-frame clones only, minus some. The sample records roughly 520,000 clones, 90% to 96% being singletons. Sequences were obtained from naive CD4+ T cells sorted from blood. Subset defined: CD45RA+ positively selected. This TCR was sampled from a woman aged 30 to 39 in good health. The chain couples TRBV5-1 to TRBJ1-3, with D possibly TRBD1 on 5 matching bases. The chain's CDR3 is CASSFGTSSSGNTIYF. CDR3 bases: TGCGCCAGCAGTTTCGGGACCTCGAGCTCTGGAAACACCATATATTTT.